The rows below give T cell receptor beta chains drawn from one sample of a study of CD8+ T cells in alopecia areata. The assay was immunoSEQ multiplex PCR, and TCRdb's table has in-frame clones only and misses some. The data contain some 200,000 clones, about 57% of them singletons. The specimen comprised CD4+ T cells sorted from blood, sampled at week 4, from a patient treated with tofacitinib. The origin of the receptors is a human donor with alopecia areata. CDR3s include the opening cysteine and the closing phenylalanine or tryptophan. The D gene is left open where the match is weak. Clone size is given for some rows only: seen once, a few or many times, or a class if the clone is expanded.

>TRBD2|TRBV10-3|.|TRBJ2-5
CAISDAPGGRETQYF
TGTGCCATCAGTGATGCCCCGGGAGGGAGGGAGACCCAGTACTTC
>.|TRBV30|.|TRBJ2-3
CAWSETDTQYF
TGTGCCTGGAGTGAGACAGATACGCAGTATTTT
>.|TRBV23-1|.|TRBJ2-2
CASSRQRYLTGELFF
TGCGCCAGCAGTCGGCAGAGATATCTGACCGGGGAGCTGTTTTTT
>.|TRBV29-1|.|TRBJ1-5
CSVEDLRTRERIFNQPQHF
TGCAGCGTTGAAGATCTTCGGACACGAGAACGAATATTCAATCAGCCCCAGCATTTT
>.|TRBV19|many|TRBJ2-2
CASLRGLNTGELFF
TGTGCCAGCTTACGAGGGTTGAACACCGGGGAGCTGTTTTTT
>.|TRBV7-9|.|TRBJ2-6
CASSLVAATGANVLTF
TGTGCCAGCAGCTTAGTGGCGGCTACTGGGGCCAACGTCCTGACTTTC
>.|TRBV2|few|TRBJ2-1
CASTKVVGNEQFF
TGTGCCAGCACGAAGGTGGTGGGCAATGAGCAGTTCTTC
>.|TRBV5-6|.|TRBJ2-3
CASSYLLSSDTQYF
TGTGCCAGCAGCTACCTGCTGAGCTCAGATACGCAGTATTTT
>.|TRBV29-1|few|TRBJ2-1
CSVEDNSYNEQFF
TGCAGCGTTGAGGACAACTCCTACAATGAGCAGTTCTTC
>.|TRBV30|.|TRBJ1-5
CAWSARGNQPQHF
TGTGCCTGGAGTGCCAGGGGCAATCAGCCCCAGCATTTT
>TRBD2|TRBV4-1|.|TRBJ2-7
CASSQPTSGDYEQYF
TGCGCCAGCAGCCAACCGACTAGCGGGGACTACGAGCAGTACTTC
>.|TRBV13|.|TRBJ1-1
CASSNKGIAEAFF
TGTGCCAGCAGCAACAAGGGGATAGCTGAAGCTTTCTTT
>.|TRBV30|.|TRBJ2-7
CAWSAGGLSYEQYF
TGTGCCTGGAGTGCTGGCGGGTTATCCTACGAGCAGTACTTC
>.|TRBV5-1|few|TRBJ1-2
CASSEGDGYTF
TGCGCCAGCAGCGAAGGTGATGGCTACACCTTC
>.|TRBV4-3|few|TRBJ1-2
CASSQAMGRGYTF
TGCGCCAGCAGCCAGGCTATGGGGCGAGGCTACACCTTC
>.|TRBV6-6|.|TRBJ2-7
CASMFPQYSYEQYF
TGTGCCAGCATGTTCCCGCAGTACTCCTACGAGCAGTACTTC
>.|TRBV19|few|TRBJ2-4
CASSISRLAKNIQYF
TGTGCCAGTAGTATCTCGCGGTTGGCCAAAAACATTCAGTACTTC